This T cell receptor (beta chain) was observed in a study of human T cells and chemical hapten exposure. Study results and caveats: TCRs whose frequency exceeded 1 in 1000 remained the same following DPC sensitization.

Individual cDNA molecules each carried unique molecular identifiers attached by the library. In TCRdb, the RACE reads were re-called with MiXCR into one record per CDR3 protein. The sample contains tens of thousands of distinct CDR3 sequences, over 9% of which appear only once. Concerning this clonotype itself: Its matching antigen is unknown.

This CDR3 is 15 amino acids long. Germline-derived CDR1 and CDR2 are SGHRS and YFSETQ. The V end lost 0 bases, the J end lost 5 bases, and 11 bases lay between the germline ends. Time point indicated: patch test 2, 6 weeks after DPC sensitization. Treatment here: therapeutic diphenylcyclopropenone sensitization with weekly scalp DPC. Venepuncture was done earlier than the placement of each patch test. Donors, patients with alopecia ranging from 18 to 70 years old and judged suitable for DPC, provided samples. The input for sequencing was whole blood, taken in connection with sensitization to the hapten diphenylcyclopropenone (DPC). The source of this sequence is a woman between 50 and 59 years old with alopecia areata. Some clones in this sample may be carry-over from other donors' samples. This chain joins TRBV5-1 and TRBJ2-2; unclear D gene. CDR3 in amino acids: CASSLGGVITGELFF. DNA for the CDR3: TGCGCCAGCAGCTTGGGAGGCGTGATTACCGGGGAGCTGTTTTTT. The complete variable domain, with remaining parts taken from reference TRBV5-1 and TRBJ2-2, reads KAGVTQTPRYLIKTRGQQVTLSCSPISGHRSVSWYQQTPGQGLQFLFEYFSETQRNKGNFPGRFSGRQFSNSRSEMNVSTLELGDSALYLCASSLGGVITGELFFGEGSRLTVL.